The T cell receptor (beta chain) under discussion was sequenced for a study of glioma-infiltrating T cells. General study findings and limits: Tissue-blood divergence was below expectation in non-neoplastic patients, above in gliomas.

As concerns this clonotype: Antigen specificity is unknown.

The CDR3 is 17 amino acids. Germline V gives CDR1 SGHTA, CDR2 FQGNSA. V dropped 3 bases and J dropped 7; count of bases not matched to a gene: 12. Amplification of TCR alpha and beta CDR3 regions from RNA used iRepertoire nested multiplex PCR. One entry per CDR3 protein results from TCRdb running MiXCR on the multiplex PCR reads. The table includes some 190,000 distinct CDR3 sequences, 32% detected once. V usage is TRBV7-2 and J usage is TRBJ2-2, with 9 bases that match TRBD2. This sequence originates from a human donor with low-grade glioma or glioblastoma, undergoing nonglioma brain surgery, or in good health (not recorded which). Sequencing input: glioma tissue, nonneoplastic brain tissue, or PBMCs (not recorded which). The CDR3 nucleotides read TGTGCCAGCAGCTTCGCGGTCGCGGGAGGGCCGAACGGGGAGCTGTTTTTT. It encodes CASSFAVAGGPNGELFF.